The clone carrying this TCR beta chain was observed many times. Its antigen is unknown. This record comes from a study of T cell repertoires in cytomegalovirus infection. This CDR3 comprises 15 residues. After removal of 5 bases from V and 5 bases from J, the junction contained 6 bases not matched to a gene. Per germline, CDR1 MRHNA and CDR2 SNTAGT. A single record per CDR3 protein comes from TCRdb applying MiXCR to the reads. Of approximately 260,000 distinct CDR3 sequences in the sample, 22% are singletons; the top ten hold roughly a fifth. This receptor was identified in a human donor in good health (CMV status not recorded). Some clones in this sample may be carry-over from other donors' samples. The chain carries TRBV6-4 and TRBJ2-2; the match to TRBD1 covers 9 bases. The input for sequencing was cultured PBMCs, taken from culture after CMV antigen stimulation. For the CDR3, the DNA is TGTGCCAGCAGTACGGGACAGGGCTCTACCGGGGAGCTGTTTTTT. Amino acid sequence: CASSTGQGSTGELFF.